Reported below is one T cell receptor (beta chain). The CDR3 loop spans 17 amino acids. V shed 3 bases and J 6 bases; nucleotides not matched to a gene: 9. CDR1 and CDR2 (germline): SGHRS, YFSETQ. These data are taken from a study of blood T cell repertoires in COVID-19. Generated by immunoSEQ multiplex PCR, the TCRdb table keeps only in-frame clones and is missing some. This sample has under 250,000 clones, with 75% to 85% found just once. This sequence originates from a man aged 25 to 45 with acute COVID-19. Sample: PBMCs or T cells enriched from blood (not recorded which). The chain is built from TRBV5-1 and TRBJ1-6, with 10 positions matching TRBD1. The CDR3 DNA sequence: TGCGCCAGCAGCTGGGTCGTGGGACAGGGGATTAATTCACCCCTCCACTTT. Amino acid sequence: CASSWVVGQGINSPLHF.